The present T cell receptor (beta chain) was sequenced within a study of graft-versus-host responses after intestinal transplantation. Study-wide results and limits: GvH clones appeared in recipient marrow, some first in ileum or blood.

This clone showed up just once. Its antigen is unidentified. Sequencing was performed with immunoSEQ multiplex PCR; in TCRdb, only in-frame clones are kept and a portion is missing. The sample includes some 8,000 clones, roughly 75% of them seen just once. Intraepithelial and lamina propria lymphocytes were released after the graft tissue was processed. This receptor was taken from a human patient who received an intestinal transplant, so some T cells may come from the graft donor. This specimen consisted of ileum tissue, obtained about 230 days after intestinal transplant.

The CDR3 reads CASSSAGTGYNSPLHF. The CDR3 region has the DNA TGTGCCAGCAGCTCCGCCGGGACAGGGTATAATTCACCCCTCCACTTT. The chain is built from TRBV5-4 and TRBJ1-6, with 9 nucleotides matching TRBD1. The junction had 5 bases not matched to a gene; V was cut back by 3 bases and J by 4 bases. This CDR3 region has 16 residues. Germline V gene lookup returns CDR1 SGHNT and CDR2 YYREEE (reference sequence).